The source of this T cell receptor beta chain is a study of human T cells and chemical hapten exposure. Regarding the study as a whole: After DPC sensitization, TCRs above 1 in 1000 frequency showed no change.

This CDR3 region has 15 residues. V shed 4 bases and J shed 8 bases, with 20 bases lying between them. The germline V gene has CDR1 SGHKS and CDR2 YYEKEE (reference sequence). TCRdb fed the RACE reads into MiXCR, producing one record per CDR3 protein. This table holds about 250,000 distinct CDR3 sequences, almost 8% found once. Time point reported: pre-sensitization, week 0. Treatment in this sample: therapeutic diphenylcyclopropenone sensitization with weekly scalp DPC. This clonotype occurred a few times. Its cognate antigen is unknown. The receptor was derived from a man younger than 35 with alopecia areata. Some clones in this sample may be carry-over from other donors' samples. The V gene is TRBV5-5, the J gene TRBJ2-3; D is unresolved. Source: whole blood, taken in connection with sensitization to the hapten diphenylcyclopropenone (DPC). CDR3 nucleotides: TGTGCCAGCAGCCCTCTGACCGACCCAAAGGGTACGCAGTATTTT. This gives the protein CASSPLTDPKGTQYF.